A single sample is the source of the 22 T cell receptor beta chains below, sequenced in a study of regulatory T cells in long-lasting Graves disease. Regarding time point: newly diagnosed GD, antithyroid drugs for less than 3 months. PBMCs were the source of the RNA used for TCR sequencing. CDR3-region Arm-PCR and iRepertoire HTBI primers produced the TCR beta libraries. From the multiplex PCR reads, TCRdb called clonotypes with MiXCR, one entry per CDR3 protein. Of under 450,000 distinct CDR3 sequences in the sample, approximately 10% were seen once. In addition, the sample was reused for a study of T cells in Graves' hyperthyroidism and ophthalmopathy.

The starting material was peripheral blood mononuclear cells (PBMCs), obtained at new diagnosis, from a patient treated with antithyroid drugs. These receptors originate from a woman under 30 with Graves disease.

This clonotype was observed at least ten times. CDR3 coding DNA: TGTGCCAGCAAGCCCAGGGACGGACGGGGATACGGCTACACCTTC. Translating it yields CASKPRDGRGYGYTF. This chain links TRBV27 with TRBJ1-2, with D perhaps matching TRBD1 (5 bases). The ends were cut back, 7 bases at V and 8 bases at J, with 23 bases in the middle. From germline, CDR1 is MNHEY and CDR2 SMNVEV (reference sequence). The CDR3 is made up of 15 amino acids.

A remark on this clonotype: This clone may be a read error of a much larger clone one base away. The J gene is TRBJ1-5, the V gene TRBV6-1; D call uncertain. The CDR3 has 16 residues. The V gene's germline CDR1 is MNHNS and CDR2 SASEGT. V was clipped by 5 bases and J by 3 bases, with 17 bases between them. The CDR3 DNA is TGTGCCAGCAGTCGTCGGACTGTCCGAGCCAATCAGCCCCAGCATTTT. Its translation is CASSRRTVRANQPQHF.

The DNA of the CDR3 is TGTGCCACCAGCAGAGATCAGGGGGAAGTCTATGGCTACACCTTC. Translation: CATSRDQGEVYGYTF. The gene calls are TRBV15 and TRBJ1-2; 7 bases map to TRBD1. The trim removed 0 bases at V and 4 bases at J, leaving 5 bases unmatched. This CDR3 region has 15 residues. The germline gives CDR1 LNHNV, CDR2 YYDKDF (reference sequence).

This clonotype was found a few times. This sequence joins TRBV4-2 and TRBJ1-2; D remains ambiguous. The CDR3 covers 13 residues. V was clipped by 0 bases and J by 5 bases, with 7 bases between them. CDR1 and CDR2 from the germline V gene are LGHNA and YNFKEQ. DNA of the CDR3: TGTGCCAGCAGCCAAGATACGGGTTATGGCTACACCTTC. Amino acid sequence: CASSQDTGYGYTF.

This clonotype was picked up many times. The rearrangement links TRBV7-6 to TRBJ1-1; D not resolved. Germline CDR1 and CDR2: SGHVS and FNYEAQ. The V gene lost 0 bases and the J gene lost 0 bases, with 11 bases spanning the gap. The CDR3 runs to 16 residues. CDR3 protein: CASSLAGYQMNTEAFF. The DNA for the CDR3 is TGTGCCAGCAGCTTAGCCGGGTATCAGATGAACACTGAAGCTTTCTTT. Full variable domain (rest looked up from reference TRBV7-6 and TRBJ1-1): GAGVSQSPRYKVTKRGQDVALRCDPISGHVSLYWYRQALGQGPEFLTYFNYEAQQDKSGLPNDRFSAERPEGSISTLTIQRTEQRDSAMYRCASSLAGYQMNTEAFFGQGTRLTVV.

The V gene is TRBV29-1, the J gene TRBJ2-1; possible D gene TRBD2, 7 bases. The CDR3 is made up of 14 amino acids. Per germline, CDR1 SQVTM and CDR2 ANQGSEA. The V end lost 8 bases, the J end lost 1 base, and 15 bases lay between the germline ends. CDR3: CSFEGGGSYNEQFF. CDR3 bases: TGCAGCTTCGAGGGAGGGGGGTCCTACAATGAGCAGTTCTTC.

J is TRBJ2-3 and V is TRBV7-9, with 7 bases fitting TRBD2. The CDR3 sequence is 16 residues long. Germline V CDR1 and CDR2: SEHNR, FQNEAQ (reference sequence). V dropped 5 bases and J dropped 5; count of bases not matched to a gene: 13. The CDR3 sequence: CASSQRLAGSEDTQYF. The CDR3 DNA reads TGTGCCAGCAGCCAAAGACTAGCTGGATCGGAAGATACGCAGTATTTT.

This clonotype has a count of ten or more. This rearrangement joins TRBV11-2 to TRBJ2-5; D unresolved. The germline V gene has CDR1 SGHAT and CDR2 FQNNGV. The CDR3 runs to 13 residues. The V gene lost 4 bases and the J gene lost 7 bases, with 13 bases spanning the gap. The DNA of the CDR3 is TGTGCCAGCAGCTCACCCGGGCAGGCGACCCAGTACTTC. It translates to CASSSPGQATQYF.

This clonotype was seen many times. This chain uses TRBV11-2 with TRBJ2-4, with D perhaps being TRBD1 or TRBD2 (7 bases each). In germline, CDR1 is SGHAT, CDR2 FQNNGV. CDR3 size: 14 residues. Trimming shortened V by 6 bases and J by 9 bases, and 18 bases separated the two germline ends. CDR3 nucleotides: TGTGCCAGCAGTTCAGTGACAGGGAGGGGCATTCAGTACTTC. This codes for CASSSVTGRGIQYF.

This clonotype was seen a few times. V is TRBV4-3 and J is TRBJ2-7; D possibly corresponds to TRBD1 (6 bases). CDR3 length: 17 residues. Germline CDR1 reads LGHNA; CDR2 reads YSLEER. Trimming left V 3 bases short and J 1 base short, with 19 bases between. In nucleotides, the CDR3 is TGCGCCAGCAGCCAGGACCTACAGGGCCTCCTTTCCTACGAGCAGTACTTC. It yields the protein CASSQDLQGLLSYEQYF.

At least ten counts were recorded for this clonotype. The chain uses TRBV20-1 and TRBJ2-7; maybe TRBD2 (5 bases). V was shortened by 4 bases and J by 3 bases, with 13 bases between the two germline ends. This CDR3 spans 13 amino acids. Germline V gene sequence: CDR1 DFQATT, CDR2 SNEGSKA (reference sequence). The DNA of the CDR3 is TGCAGTGCTAACGGGAAGGGTCTCTACGAGCAGTACTTC. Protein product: CSANGKGLYEQYF.

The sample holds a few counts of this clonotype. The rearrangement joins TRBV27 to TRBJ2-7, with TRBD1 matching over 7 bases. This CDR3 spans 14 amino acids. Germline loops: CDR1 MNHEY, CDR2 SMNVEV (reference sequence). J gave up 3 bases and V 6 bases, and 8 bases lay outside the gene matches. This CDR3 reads CASRPDRENYEQYF. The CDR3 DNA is TGTGCCAGCAGACCCGACAGGGAGAACTACGAGCAGTACTTC.

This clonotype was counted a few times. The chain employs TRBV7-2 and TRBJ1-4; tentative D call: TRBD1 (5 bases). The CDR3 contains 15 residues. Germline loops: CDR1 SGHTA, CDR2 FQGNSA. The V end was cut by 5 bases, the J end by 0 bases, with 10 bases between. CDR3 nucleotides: TGTGCCAGCAGCACTCGACAGACAACTAATGAAAAACTGTTTTTT. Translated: CASSTRQTTNEKLFF.

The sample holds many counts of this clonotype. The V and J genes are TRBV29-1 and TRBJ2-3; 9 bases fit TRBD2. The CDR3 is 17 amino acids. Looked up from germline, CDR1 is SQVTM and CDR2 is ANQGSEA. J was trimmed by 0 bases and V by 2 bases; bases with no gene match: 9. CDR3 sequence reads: CSVERLAGSISTDTQYF. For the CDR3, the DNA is TGCAGCGTTGAACGGCTAGCGGGGTCGATTAGCACAGATACGCAGTATTTT.

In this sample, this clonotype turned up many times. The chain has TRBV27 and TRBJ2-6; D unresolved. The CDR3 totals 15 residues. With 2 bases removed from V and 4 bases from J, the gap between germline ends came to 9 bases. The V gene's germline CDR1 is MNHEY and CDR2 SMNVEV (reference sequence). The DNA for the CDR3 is TGTGCCAGCAGTTTAGTTGATACCGGGGCCAACGTCCTGACTTTC. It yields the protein CASSLVDTGANVLTF.

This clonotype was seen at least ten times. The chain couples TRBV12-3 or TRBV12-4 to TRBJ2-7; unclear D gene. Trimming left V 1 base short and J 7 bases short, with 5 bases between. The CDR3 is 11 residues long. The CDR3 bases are TGTGCCAGCAGTTTAGGTCAAGAGCAGTACTTC. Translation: CASSLGQEQYF.

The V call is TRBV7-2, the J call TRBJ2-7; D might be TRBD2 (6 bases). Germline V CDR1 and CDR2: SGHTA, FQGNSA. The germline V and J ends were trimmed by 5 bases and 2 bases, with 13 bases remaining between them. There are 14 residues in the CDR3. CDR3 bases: TGTGCCAGCAGCCTCCATCCGGGGGCCTACGAGCAGTACGTC. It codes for CASSLHPGAYEQYV.

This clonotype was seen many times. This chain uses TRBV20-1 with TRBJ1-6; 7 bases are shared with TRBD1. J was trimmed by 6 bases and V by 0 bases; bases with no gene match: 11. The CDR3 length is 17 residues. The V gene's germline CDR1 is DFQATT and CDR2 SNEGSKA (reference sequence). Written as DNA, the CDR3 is TGCAGTGCTAGAGATGCTCTAAAGGGACAGATTAATTCACCCCTCCACTTT. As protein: CSARDALKGQINSPLHF.

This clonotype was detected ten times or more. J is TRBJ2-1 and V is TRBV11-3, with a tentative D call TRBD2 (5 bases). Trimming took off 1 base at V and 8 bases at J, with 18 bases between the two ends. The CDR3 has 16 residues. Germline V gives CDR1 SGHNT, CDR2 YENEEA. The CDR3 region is CASSLAGDYPTDEQFF. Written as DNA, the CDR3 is TGTGCCAGCAGCTTAGCTGGAGACTACCCCACGGATGAGCAGTTCTTC.

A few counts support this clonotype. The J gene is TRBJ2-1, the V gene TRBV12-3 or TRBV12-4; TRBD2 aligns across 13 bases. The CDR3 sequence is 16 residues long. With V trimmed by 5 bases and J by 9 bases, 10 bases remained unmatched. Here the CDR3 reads CASSPRTSGRFIEQFF. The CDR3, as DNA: TGTGCCAGCAGTCCCCGGACTAGCGGGAGATTTATTGAGCAGTTCTTC.

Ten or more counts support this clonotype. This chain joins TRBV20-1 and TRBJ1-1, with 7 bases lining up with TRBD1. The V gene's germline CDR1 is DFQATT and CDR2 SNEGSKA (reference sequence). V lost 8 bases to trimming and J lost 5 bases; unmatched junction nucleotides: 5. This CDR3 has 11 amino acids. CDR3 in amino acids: CSTGVNTEAFF. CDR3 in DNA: TGCAGTACAGGGGTAAATACTGAAGCTTTCTTT.

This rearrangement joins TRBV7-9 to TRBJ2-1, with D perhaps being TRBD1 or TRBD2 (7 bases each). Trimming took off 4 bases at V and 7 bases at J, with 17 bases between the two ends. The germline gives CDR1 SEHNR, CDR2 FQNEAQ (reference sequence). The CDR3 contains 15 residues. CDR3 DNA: TGTGCCAGCAGCTCACGACAGGGAGGGTGGAATGAGCAGTTCTTC. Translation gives CASSSRQGGWNEQFF. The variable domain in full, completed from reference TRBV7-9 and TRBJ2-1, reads DTGVSQNPRHKITKRGQNVTFRCDPISEHNRLYWYRQTLGQGPEFLTYFQNEAQLEKSRLLSDRFSAERPKGSFSTLEIQRTEQGDSAMYLCASSSRQGGWNEQFFGPGTRLTVL.